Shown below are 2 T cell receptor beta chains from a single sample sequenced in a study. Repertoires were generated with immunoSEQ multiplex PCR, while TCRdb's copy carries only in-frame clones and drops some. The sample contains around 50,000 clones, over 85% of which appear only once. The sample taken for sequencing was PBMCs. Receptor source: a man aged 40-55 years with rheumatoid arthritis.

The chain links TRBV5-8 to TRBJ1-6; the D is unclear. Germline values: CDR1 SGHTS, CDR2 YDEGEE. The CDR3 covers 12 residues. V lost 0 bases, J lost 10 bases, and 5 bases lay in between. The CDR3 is CASSLGRSPLHF. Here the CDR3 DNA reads TGTGCCAGCAGCTTGGGGCGCTCACCCCTCCACTTT.

The DNA of the CDR3 is TGTGCCAGCAGTTTTCAAGGACAGGGGTTTGGCGAGCAGTACTTC. The encoded protein is CASSFQGQGFGEQYF. The chain joins TRBV27 to TRBJ2-7; TRBD1 matches at 9 bases. After removal of 3 bases from V and 6 bases from J, the junction contained 9 bases not matched to a gene. CDR1 is MNHEY, CDR2 SMNVEV, per germline (reference sequence). This CDR3 has 15 residues.